A selection of T cell receptor beta chains follows, all from one sample in a study of CD4 T cells in relation to SARS-CoV-2 and coronaviruses. Which antigens these TCRs recognize remains unknown. Data came from immunoSEQ multiplex PCR; TCRdb stores just in-frame clones and leaves some out. This sample yields around 22,000 clones, of which 60% to 80% are seen a single time; 15% to 20% belongs to the top ten. The sequenced material came from CD4+ T cells from PBMCs, cultured in vitro. The receptor set was obtained from a human donor in good health. Both conserved end residues are part of each CDR3. Each record gives: clone size, V gene, J gene, D gene, CDR3 protein, CDR3 DNA. D genes are given only for firm matches. For some rows the clone size is stated as once, few or many, or as a class when expanded; others skip it.

abundance: -
v_gene: TRBV5-1
j_gene: TRBJ2-5
d_gene: -
CDR3aa: CASSLGLRGTETQYF
CDR3nt: TGCGCCAGCAGCTTGGGACTAAGAGGTACAGAGACCCAGTACTTC

abundance: -
v_gene: TRBV2
j_gene: TRBJ1-1
d_gene: -
CDR3aa: CASSDGVGIAFF
CDR3nt: TGTGCCAGCAGTGATGGGGTAGGGATAGCTTTCTTT

abundance: -
v_gene: TRBV18
j_gene: TRBJ2-2
d_gene: -
CDR3aa: CASSPPGPGTGELFF
CDR3nt: TGTGCCAGCTCACCGCCGGGACCCGGGACCGGGGAGCTGTTTTTT

abundance: few
v_gene: TRBV7-9
j_gene: TRBJ1-3
d_gene: TRBD1
CDR3aa: CASSSTGGGNTIYF
CDR3nt: TGTGCCAGCAGCTCAACAGGGGGAGGAAACACCATATATTTT

abundance: -
v_gene: TRBV6-4
j_gene: TRBJ1-6
d_gene: -
CDR3aa: CASSDSVAGSPLHF
CDR3nt: TGTGCCAGCAGTGACTCGGTAGCGGGATCACCCCTCCACTTT

abundance: -
v_gene: TRBV7-9
j_gene: TRBJ1-1
d_gene: -
CDR3aa: CASSPTGGSGTEAFF
CDR3nt: TGTGCCAGCAGCCCCACCGGGGGAAGCGGCACTGAAGCTTTCTTT

abundance: -
v_gene: TRBV24-1
j_gene: TRBJ2-5
d_gene: TRBD2
CDR3aa: CATSDPSLAGGQETQYF
CDR3nt: TGTGCCACCAGTGATCCCTCTCTAGCGGGAGGGCAAGAGACCCAGTACTTC

abundance: -
v_gene: TRBV15
j_gene: TRBJ2-7
d_gene: -
CDR3aa: CATSRDQDWPYEQYF
CDR3nt: TGTGCCACCAGCAGAGATCAGGACTGGCCCTACGAGCAGTACTTC

abundance: once
v_gene: TRBV9
j_gene: TRBJ2-7
d_gene: TRBD1
CDR3aa: CASSATGDYEQYF
CDR3nt: TGTGCCAGCAGCGCCACAGGGGACTACGAGCAGTACTTC

abundance: -
v_gene: TRBV19
j_gene: TRBJ2-1
d_gene: -
CDR3aa: CASSTRTRLSSYNEQFF
CDR3nt: TGTGCCAGTAGTACACGGACTCGACTAAGCTCCTACAATGAGCAGTTCTTC

abundance: -
v_gene: TRBV27
j_gene: TRBJ1-5
d_gene: -
CDR3aa: CASSLWGPHSNQPQHF
CDR3nt: TGTGCCAGCAGTTTATGGGGACCCCATAGCAATCAGCCCCAGCATTTT

abundance: -
v_gene: TRBV24-1
j_gene: TRBJ1-5
d_gene: -
CDR3aa: CATSDLHGDNQPQHF
CDR3nt: TGTGCCACCAGTGATTTACACGGGGACAATCAGCCCCAGCATTTT

abundance: -
v_gene: TRBV20-1
j_gene: TRBJ1-1
d_gene: -
CDR3aa: CSAWTNTEAFF
CDR3nt: TGCAGTGCCTGGACGAACACTGAAGCTTTCTTT

abundance: -
v_gene: TRBV15
j_gene: TRBJ2-7
d_gene: -
CDR3aa: CATSRVSTGPDPREQYF
CDR3nt: TGTGCCACCAGCAGAGTTTCAACCGGGCCAGACCCCAGGGAGCAGTACTTC

abundance: -
v_gene: TRBV5-1
j_gene: TRBJ1-4
d_gene: -
CDR3aa: CASSLRGINEKLFF
CDR3nt: TGCGCCAGCAGCTTGAGAGGGATTAATGAAAAACTGTTTTTT

abundance: -
v_gene: TRBV19
j_gene: TRBJ2-2
d_gene: -
CDR3aa: CASSFAGGGGELFF
CDR3nt: TGTGCCAGTAGTTTTGCGGGTGGAGGCGGGGAGCTGTTTTTT

abundance: -
v_gene: TRBV6-5
j_gene: TRBJ2-2
d_gene: TRBD1
CDR3aa: CASTIGTVNTGELFF
CDR3nt: TGTGCCAGCACGATTGGGACAGTGAACACCGGGGAGCTGTTTTTT

abundance: -
v_gene: TRBV5-1
j_gene: TRBJ2-5
d_gene: TRBD1
CDR3aa: CASSGGQGEYQETQYF
CDR3nt: TGCGCCAGCAGCGGGGGACAGGGCGAGTACCAAGAGACCCAGTACTTC

abundance: few
v_gene: TRBV19
j_gene: TRBJ2-3
d_gene: TRBD2
CDR3aa: CASKTSGDTQYF
CDR3nt: TGTGCCAGTAAGACTAGCGGGGATACGCAGTATTTT

abundance: -
v_gene: TRBV6-5
j_gene: TRBJ1-6
d_gene: -
CDR3aa: CASRAGDSPLHF
CDR3nt: TGTGCCAGCAGGGCAGGCGATTCACCCCTCCACTTT

abundance: -
v_gene: TRBV9
j_gene: TRBJ1-6
d_gene: -
CDR3aa: CASSVVLDSPLHF
CDR3nt: TGTGCCAGCAGCGTAGTTTTAGACTCACCCCTCCACTTT

abundance: -
v_gene: TRBV29-1
j_gene: TRBJ2-5
d_gene: -
CDR3aa: CSVVQLQETQYF
CDR3nt: TGCAGCGTTGTACAACTGCAAGAGACCCAGTACTTC

abundance: -
v_gene: TRBV6-1
j_gene: TRBJ2-7
d_gene: TRBD2
CDR3aa: CASSEVTGGEQYF
CDR3nt: TGTGCCAGCAGTGAAGTTACGGGGGGCGAGCAGTACTTC

abundance: -
v_gene: TRBV5-5
j_gene: TRBJ2-7
d_gene: -
CDR3aa: CASSRGPGLDSYEQYF
CDR3nt: TGTGCCAGCAGCCGAGGGCCGGGACTGGACTCCTACGAGCAGTACTTC

abundance: -
v_gene: TRBV6-5
j_gene: TRBJ2-6
d_gene: -
CDR3aa: CASSYSGGSGANVLTF
CDR3nt: TGTGCCAGCAGTTACTCCGGGGGCTCTGGGGCCAACGTCCTGACTTTC

abundance: -
v_gene: TRBV2
j_gene: TRBJ2-6
d_gene: TRBD1
CDR3aa: CASSETRDRLNSGANVLTF
CDR3nt: TGTGCCAGCAGTGAAACGCGGGACAGGCTAAACTCTGGGGCCAACGTCCTGACTTTC

abundance: -
v_gene: TRBV11-2
j_gene: TRBJ2-7
d_gene: -
CDR3aa: CASSLSAGSYEQYF
CDR3nt: TGTGCCAGCAGCTTATCTGCAGGCTCCTACGAGCAGTACTTC

abundance: -
v_gene: TRBV5-6
j_gene: TRBJ2-3
d_gene: -
CDR3aa: CASSALGTSTDTQYF
CDR3nt: TGTGCCAGCAGTGCATTAGGGACTAGCACAGATACGCAGTATTTT

abundance: few
v_gene: TRBV25-1
j_gene: TRBJ2-2
d_gene: TRBD2
CDR3aa: CASSSGKNTGELFF
CDR3nt: TGTGCCAGCAGTAGCGGGAAGAACACCGGGGAGCTGTTTTTT